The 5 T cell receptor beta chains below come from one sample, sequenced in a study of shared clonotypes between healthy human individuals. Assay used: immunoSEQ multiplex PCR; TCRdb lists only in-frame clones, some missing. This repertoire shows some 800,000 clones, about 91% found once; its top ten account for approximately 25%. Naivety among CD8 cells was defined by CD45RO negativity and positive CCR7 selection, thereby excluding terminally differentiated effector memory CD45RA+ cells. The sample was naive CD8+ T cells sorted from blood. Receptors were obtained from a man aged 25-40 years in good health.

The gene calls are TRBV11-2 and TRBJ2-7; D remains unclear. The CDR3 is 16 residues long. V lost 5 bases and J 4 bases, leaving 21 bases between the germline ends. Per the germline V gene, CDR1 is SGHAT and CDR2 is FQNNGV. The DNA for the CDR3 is TGTGCCAGCAGCCTACGACCCGCAGGTCAAAATTACGAGCAGTACTTC. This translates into CASSLRPAGQNYEQYF.

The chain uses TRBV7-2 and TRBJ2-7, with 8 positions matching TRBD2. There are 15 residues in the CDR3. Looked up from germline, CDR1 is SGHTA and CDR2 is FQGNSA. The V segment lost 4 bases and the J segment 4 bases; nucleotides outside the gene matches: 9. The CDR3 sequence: CASSSTSGGPYEQYF. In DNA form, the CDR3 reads TGTGCCAGCAGCTCCACATCGGGAGGGCCTTACGAGCAGTACTTC. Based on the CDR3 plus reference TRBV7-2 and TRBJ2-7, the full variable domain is GAGVSQSPSNKVTEKGKDVELRCDPISGHTALYWYRQSLGQGLEFLIYFQGNSAPDKSGLPSDRFSAERTGGSVSTLTIQRTQQEDSAVYLCASSSTSGGPYEQYFGPGTRLTVT.

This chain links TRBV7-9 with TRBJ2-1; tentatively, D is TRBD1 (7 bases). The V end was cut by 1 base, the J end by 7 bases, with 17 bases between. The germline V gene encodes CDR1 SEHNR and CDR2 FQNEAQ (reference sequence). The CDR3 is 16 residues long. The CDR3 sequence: CASSLVGRGDPNEQFF. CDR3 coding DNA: TGTGCCAGCAGCTTAGTGGGCAGGGGGGATCCTAATGAGCAGTTCTTC.

CDR3 nucleotides: TGTGCCAGCAGCTCTACTCTCGGGAGGGGCACCGGGGAGCTGTTTTTT. This encodes CASSSTLGRGTGELFF. V gene TRBV9 combines with J gene TRBJ2-2; 8 nucleotides line up with TRBD2. The germline V gene encodes CDR1 SGDLS and CDR2 YYNGEE. V lost 4 bases and J lost 4; bases outside the gene matches: 9. CDR3 length: 16 amino acids.

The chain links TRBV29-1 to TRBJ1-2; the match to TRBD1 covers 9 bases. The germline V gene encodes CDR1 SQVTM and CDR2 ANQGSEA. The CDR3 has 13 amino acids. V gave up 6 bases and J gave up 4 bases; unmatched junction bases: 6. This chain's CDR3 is CSVRGQGLYGYTF. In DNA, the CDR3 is TGCAGCGTGCGGGGACAGGGACTCTATGGCTACACCTTC. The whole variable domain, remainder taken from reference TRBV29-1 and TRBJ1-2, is SAVISQKPSRDICQRGTSLTIQCQVDSQVTMMFWYRQQPGQSLTLIATANQGSEATYESGFVIDKFPISRPNLTFSTLTVSNMSPEDSSIYLCSVRGQGLYGYTFGSGTRLTVV.